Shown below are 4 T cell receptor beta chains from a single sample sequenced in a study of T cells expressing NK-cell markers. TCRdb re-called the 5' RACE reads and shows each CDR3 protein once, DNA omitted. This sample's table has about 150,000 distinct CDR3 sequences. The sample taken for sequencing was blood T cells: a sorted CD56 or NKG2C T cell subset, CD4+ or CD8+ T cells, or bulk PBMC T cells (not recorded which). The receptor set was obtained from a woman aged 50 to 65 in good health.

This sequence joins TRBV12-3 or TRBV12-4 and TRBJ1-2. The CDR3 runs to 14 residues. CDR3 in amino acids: CASTPGGTAYGYTF.

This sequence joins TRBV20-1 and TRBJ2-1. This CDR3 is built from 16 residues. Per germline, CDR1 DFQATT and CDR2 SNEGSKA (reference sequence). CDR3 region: CSARDLSTGYYNEQFF.

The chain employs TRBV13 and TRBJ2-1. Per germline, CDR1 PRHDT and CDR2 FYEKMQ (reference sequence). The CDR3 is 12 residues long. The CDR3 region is CASSSLINEQFF.

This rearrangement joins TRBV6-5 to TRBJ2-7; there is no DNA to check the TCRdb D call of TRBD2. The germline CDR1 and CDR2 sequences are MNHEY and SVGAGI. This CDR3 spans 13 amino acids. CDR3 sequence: CASSYGGVNEQYF.